This T cell receptor (beta chain) derives from a study of beta chain features in type 1 diabetes. Overall study findings and caveats: Compared to healthy donors, patients appeared to have naive, central memory and Treg TCRB repertoires that were more alike.

V shed 8 bases and J 5 bases; nucleotides not matched to a gene: 3. Germline V CDR1 and CDR2: MNHNY, SVGAGI (reference sequence). CDR3 length equals 12 residues. This clone was counted a few times. Its antigen is not identified. Since all of the isolated RNA was reverse transcribed, expressed TCRB transcripts were what got sequenced. Sequencing was performed with immunoSEQ multiplex PCR; in TCRdb, only in-frame clones are kept and a portion is missing. The table has 65,000 to 100,000 clones, roughly 31% seen once. V and J are TRBV6-6 and TRBJ2-4; 7 bases line up with TRBD2. Material: stem cell memory CD4+ T cells from blood. The source of this sequence is a woman aged 18 to 35 in good health. The CDR3 sequence is CASRGDENIQYF. In DNA form, the CDR3 reads TGTGCCAGCCGGGGGGACGAAAACATTCAGTACTTC.